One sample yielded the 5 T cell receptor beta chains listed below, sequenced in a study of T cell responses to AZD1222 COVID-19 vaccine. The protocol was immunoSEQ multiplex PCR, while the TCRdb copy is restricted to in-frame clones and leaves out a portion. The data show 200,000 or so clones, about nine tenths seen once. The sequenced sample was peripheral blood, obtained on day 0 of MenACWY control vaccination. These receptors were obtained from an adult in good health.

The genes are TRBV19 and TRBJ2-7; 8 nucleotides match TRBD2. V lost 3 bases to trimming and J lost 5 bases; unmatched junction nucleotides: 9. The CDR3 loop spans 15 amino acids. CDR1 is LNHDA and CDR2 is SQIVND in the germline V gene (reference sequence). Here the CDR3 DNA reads TGTGCCAGTAGTATCCTACTTAGCGGGACCCACGAGCAGTACTTC. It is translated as CASSILLSGTHEQYF.

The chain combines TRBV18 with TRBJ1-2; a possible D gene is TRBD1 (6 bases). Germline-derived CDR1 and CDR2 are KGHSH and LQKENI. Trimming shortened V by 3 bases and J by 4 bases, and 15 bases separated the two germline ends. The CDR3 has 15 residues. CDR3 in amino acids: CASSPNRDTLYGYTF. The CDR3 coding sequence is TGTGCCAGCTCACCTAACCGGGACACGCTCTATGGCTACACCTTC.

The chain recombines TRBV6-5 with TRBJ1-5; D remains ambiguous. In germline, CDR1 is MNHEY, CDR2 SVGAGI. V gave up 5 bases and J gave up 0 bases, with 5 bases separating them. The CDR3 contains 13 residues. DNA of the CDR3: TGTGCCAGCAGTAGCGATAGCAATCAGCCCCAGCATTTT. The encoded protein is CASSSDSNQPQHF.

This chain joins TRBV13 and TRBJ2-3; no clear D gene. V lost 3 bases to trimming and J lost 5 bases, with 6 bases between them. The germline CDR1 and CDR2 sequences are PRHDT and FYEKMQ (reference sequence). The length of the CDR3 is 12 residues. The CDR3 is CASSFNLDTQYF. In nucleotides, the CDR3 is TGTGCCAGCAGCTTTAATCTAGATACGCAGTATTTT.

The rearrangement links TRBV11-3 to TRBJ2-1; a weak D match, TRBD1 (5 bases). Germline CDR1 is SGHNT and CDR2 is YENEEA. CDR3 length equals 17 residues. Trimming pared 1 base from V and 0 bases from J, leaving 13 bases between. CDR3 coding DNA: TGTGCCAGCAGCTTAGGCAGGACCGACAGCTCCTACAATGAGCAGTTCTTC. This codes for CASSLGRTDSSYNEQFF.